Listed below are T cell receptor beta chains from one sample, sequenced in a study of T cell changes during pregnancy in multiple sclerosis. Produced via immunoSEQ multiplex PCR; TCRdb's table is partial and in-frame only. The table records 20,000 to 25,000 clones, around 90% of them present only once. Sequencing used CD4+ T cells from peripheral blood mononuclear cells, obtained in the third trimester of pregnancy. These receptors came from a female donor in good health, enrolled as a control in a pregnancy study. Both conserved end residues are part of each CDR3. Fields, in order: V gene, J gene, CDR3 protein.

>TRBV5-1|TRBJ1-4
CASSRGPPGTNEKLFF
>TRBV30|TRBJ1-2
CAWSYRGGYTF
>TRBV10-3|TRBJ2-1
CAIKRRTSSSDEQFF
>TRBV2|TRBJ2-2
CASTQGQAGGELFF
>TRBV19|TRBJ1-1
CASSPGQGRRTEAFF
>TRBV28|TRBJ1-2
CASSLLAQVDYGYTF
>TRBV7-6|TRBJ2-5
CASSLALRAVTQYF
>TRBV7-3|TRBJ1-1
CASSFQEYTEAFF
>TRBV18|TRBJ2-5
CASSLRTSAAETQYF
>TRBV6-5|TRBJ2-5
CASSYGTSGGDGTQYF
>TRBV28|TRBJ2-2
CASSLRGELFF
>TRBV7-8|TRBJ2-3
CASSRGGTGLTDTQYF
>TRBV6-1|TRBJ1-6
CASSIRDSLNSPLHF
>TRBV29-1|TRBJ1-1
CSVKPSDYTEAFF
>TRBV6-1|TRBJ2-1
CASSEEAGARRTNEQFF
>TRBV2|TRBJ2-1
CASRAPPGQSLSRGVF
>TRBV7-9|TRBJ2-3
CASSLVGSGHTDTQYF
>TRBV2|TRBJ1-1
CASREDGNTEAFF
>TRBV7-9|TRBJ1-2
CASSPTAGGYTF
>TRBV28|TRBJ2-3
CASTSKTGGGTDTQYF
>TRBV4-3|TRBJ2-3
CASSQEGGAARTQYF
>TRBV6-4|TRBJ1-2
CASSEDRGRPLYGYTF
>TRBV9|TRBJ2-2
CASSDRTGGFSNTGELFF
>TRBV30|TRBJ1-2
CAWSVRETYGYTF
>TRBV28|TRBJ1-5
CASSLRTGGVGPQHF
>TRBV7-3|TRBJ2-6
CASSRGQGAGANVLTF
>TRBV28|TRBJ2-3
CASSLTLAQDTQYF
>TRBV2|TRBJ2-5
CASKLLQETQYF
>TRBV11-2|TRBJ1-4
CASTATGSGEKLFF
>TRBV14|TRBJ2-3
CASSPSGLRTDTQYF
>TRBV11-2|TRBJ2-5
CASSLARAGETQYF
>TRBV19|TRBJ2-3
CASRLRGSTDTQYF
>TRBV30|TRBJ2-1
CAWRRDRGPYNEQFF
>TRBV18|TRBJ1-5
CASSEQGAGQPQHF
>TRBV1|TRBJ1-1
CTSSSHRGTEAFF
>TRBV23-1|TRBJ1-2
CAMQPRGRTKRVSNYGYTF
>TRBV19|TRBJ1-5
CASSMIQLNQPQHF
>TRBV27|TRBJ2-1
CASSLWGLAPGNEQFF
>TRBV5-4|TRBJ2-7
CASSRGAPGQASYEQYF
>TRBV5-1|TRBJ1-4
CASSPTTGLTTNEKLFF